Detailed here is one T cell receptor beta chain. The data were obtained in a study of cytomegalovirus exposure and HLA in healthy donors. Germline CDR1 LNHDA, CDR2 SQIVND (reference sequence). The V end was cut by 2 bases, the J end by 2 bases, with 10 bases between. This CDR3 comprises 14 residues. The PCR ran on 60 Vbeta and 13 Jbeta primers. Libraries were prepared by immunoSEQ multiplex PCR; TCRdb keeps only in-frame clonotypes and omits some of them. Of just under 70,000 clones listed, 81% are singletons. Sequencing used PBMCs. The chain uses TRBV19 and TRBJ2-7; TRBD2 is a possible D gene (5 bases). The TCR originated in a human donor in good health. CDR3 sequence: CASSIMGETYEQYF. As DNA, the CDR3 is TGTGCCAGTAGTATAATGGGAGAGACCTACGAGCAGTACTTC.